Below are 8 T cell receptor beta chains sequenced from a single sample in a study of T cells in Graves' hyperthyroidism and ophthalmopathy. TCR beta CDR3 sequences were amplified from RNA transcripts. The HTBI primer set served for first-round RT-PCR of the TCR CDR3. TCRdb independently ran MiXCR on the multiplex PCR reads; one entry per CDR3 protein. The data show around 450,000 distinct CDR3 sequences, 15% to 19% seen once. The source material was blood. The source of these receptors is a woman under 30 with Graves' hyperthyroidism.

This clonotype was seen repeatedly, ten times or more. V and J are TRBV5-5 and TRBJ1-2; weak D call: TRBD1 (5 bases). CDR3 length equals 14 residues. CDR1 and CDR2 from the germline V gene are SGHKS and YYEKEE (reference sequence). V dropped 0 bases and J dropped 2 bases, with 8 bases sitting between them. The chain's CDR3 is CASSLEPGNYGYTF. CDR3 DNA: TGTGCCAGCAGCTTGGAGCCAGGGAACTATGGCTACACCTTC.

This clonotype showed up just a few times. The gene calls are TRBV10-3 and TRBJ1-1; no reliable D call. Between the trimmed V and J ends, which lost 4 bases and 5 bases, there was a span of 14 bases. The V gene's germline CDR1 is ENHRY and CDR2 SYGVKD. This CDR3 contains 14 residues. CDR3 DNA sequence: TGTGCCATCAGTGGAGGAATTGAGGTTACTGAAGCTTTCTTT. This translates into CAISGGIEVTEAFF.

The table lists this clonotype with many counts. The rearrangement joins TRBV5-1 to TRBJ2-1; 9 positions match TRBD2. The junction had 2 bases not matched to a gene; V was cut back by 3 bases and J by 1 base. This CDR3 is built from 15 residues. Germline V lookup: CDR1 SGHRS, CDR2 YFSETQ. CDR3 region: CASSSTSGSYNEQFF. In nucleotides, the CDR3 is TGCGCCAGCAGCTCAACTAGCGGGTCCTACAATGAGCAGTTCTTC.

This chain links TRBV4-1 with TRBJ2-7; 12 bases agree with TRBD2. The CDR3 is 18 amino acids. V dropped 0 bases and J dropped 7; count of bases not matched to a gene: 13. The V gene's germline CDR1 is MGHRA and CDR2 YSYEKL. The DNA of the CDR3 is TGCGCCAGCAGCCAAGATCTCGATCTAGCGGGGGGGCCGAGAGAGCAGTACTTC. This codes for CASSQDLDLAGGPREQYF.

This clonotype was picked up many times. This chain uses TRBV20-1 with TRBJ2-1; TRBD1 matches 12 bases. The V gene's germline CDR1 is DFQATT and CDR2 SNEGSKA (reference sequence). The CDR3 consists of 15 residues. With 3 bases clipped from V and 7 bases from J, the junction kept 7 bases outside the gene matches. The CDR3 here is CSARAGQGALNEQFF. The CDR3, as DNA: TGCAGTGCTAGGGCGGGACAGGGGGCTTTAAATGAGCAGTTCTTC.

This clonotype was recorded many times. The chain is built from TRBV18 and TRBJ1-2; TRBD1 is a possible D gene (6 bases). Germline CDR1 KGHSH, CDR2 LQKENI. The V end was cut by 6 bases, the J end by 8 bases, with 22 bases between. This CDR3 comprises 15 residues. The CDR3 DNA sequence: TGTGCCAGCTCTCCCACCTTACAGGGAGGTAGGGGCTACACCTTC. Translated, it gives CASSPTLQGGRGYTF.

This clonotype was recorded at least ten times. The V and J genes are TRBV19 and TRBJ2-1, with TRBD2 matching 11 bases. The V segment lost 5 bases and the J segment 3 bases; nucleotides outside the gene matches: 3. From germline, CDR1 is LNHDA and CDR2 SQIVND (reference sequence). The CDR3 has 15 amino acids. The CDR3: CASSATSGSYNEQFF. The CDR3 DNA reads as TGTGCCAGTAGTGCTACTAGCGGGAGCTACAATGAGCAGTTCTTC. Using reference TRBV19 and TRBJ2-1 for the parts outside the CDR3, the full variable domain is DGGITQSPKYLFRKEGQNVTLSCEQNLNHDAMYWYRQDPGQGLRLIYYSQIVNDFQKGDIAEGYSVSREKKESFPLTVTSAQKNPTAFYLCASSATSGSYNEQFFGPGTRLTVL.

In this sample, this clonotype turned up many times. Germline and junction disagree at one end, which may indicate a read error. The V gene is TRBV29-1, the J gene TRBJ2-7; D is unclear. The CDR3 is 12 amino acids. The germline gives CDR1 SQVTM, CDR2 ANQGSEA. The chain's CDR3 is CSVEEDGDEQYF. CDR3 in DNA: TGCAGCGTAGAAGAGGACGGCGACGAGCAGTACTTC.